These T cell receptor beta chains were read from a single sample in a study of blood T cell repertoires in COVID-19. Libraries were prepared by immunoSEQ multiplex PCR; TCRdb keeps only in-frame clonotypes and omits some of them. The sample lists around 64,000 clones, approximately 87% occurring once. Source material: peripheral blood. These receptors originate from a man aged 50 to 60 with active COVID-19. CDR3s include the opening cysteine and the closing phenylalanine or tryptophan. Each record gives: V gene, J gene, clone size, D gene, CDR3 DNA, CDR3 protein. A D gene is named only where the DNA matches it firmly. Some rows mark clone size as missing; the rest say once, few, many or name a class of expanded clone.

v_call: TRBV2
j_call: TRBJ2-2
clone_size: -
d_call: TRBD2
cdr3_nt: TGTGCCAGCAGTCAGCTAGCGGGAGGCACCGGGGAGCTGTTTTTT
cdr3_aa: CASSQLAGGTGELFF

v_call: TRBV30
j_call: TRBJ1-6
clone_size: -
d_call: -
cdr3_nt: TGTGCCTGGAGTGTTGCCGGATCCCCGGAGTCACCCCTCCACTTT
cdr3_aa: CAWSVAGSPESPLHF

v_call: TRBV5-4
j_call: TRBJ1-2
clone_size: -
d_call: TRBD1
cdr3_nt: TGTGCCAGCAGCTTGGGGGACAGGGACTATGGCTACACCTTC
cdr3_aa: CASSLGDRDYGYTF

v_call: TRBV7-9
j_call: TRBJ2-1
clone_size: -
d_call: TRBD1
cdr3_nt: TGTGCCAGCAGCTTATCTCAAGGACAGGGCGGCGAGCAGTTCTTC
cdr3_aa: CASSLSQGQGGEQFF

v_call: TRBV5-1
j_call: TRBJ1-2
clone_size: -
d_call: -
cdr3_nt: TGCGCCAGCAGCTTAGGGGTGCGGGGCTACACCTTC
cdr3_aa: CASSLGVRGYTF

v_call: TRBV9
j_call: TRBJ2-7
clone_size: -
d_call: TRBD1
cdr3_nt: TGTGCCAGCAGCTCTCTTGGACAGGGGGAGGGCGAGCAGTACTTC
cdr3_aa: CASSSLGQGEGEQYF

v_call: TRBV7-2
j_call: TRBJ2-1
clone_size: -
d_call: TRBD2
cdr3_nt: TGTGCCAGCACCTTACTAGCGGGTATAGAGCATGAGCAGTTCTTC
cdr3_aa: CASTLLAGIEHEQFF

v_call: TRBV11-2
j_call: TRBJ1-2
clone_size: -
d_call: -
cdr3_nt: TGTGCCAGCAGTTCGGGAGTCAGAGAATATGGCTACACCTTC
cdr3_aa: CASSSGVREYGYTF

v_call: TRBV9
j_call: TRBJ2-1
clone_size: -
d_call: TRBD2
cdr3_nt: TGTGCCAGCAGCCCCACGGGACTACCATACAATGAGCAGTTCTTC
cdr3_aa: CASSPTGLPYNEQFF

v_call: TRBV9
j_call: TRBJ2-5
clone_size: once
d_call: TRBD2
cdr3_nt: TGTGCCAGCAGCCCTCAGACTAGCGTGGGGCCGGACTTC
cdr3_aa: CASSPQTSVGPDF

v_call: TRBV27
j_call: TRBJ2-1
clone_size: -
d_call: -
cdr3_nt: TGTGCCAGCAGACATGACAGGAGCTCCTACAATGAGCAGTTCTTC
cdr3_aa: CASRHDRSSYNEQFF

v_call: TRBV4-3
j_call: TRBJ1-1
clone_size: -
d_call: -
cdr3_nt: TGCGCCAGCAGCCAAGATTTTTTCGGGAACACTGAAGCTTTCTTT
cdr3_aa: CASSQDFFGNTEAFF

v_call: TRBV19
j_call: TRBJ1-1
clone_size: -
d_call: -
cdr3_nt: TGTGCCAGTAGTCTGCGGGGCTACACTGAAGCTTTCTTT
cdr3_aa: CASSLRGYTEAFF

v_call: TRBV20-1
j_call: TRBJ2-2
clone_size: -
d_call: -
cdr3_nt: TGCAGTGCCAGTCGGGAGGGGGCGTCCGGGGAGCTGTTTTTT
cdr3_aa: CSASREGASGELFF

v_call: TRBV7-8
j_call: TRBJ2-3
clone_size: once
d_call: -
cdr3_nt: TGTGCCAGCAGCTGGATTAGCCGGAGCCGAGGGTCGGATACGCAGTATTTT
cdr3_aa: CASSWISRSRGSDTQYF

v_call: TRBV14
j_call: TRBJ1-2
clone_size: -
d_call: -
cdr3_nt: TGTGCCAGCAGCCAAGATCATGGAGCGCACTATGGCTACACCTTC
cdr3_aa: CASSQDHGAHYGYTF

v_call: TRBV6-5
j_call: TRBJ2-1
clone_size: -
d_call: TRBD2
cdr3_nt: TGTGCCAGCAGTTTACAATCAATAGCGGGATATGAGCAGTTCTTC
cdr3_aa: CASSLQSIAGYEQFF

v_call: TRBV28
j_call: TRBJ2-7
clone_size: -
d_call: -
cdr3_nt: TGTGCCAGCACCCAACCACAGGGACGCCACGAGCAGTACTTC
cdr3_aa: CASTQPQGRHEQYF

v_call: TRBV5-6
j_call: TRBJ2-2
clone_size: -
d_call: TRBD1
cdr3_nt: TGTGCCAGCAGCCTTAGACAGGGGCGATACCCCGGGGAGCTGTTTTTT
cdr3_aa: CASSLRQGRYPGELFF

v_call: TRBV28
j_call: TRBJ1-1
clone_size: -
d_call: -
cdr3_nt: TGTGCCAGCAGTTTAGGGGGGGCGCGTACTGAAGCTTTCTTT
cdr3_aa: CASSLGGARTEAFF

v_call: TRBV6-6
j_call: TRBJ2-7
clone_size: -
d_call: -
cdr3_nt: TGTGCCAGCAGTTCCACGACTTACGAGCAGTACTTC
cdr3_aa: CASSSTTYEQYF

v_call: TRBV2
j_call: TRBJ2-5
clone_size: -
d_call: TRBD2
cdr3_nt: TGTGCCAGCAATGCGGGAGTGGGAGAGACCCAGTACTTC
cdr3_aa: CASNAGVGETQYF

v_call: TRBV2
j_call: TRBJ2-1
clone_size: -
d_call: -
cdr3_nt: TGTGCCAGCGAGCCACAGGGTCACTCCTACAATGAGCAGTTCTTC
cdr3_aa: CASEPQGHSYNEQFF

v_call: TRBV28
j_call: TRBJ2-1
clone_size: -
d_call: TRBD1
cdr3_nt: TGTGCCAGCAGCTACGTCCAGGGGGCTGGTGAGCAGTTCTTC
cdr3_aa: CASSYVQGAGEQFF

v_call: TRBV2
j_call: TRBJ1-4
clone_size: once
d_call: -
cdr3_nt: TGTGCCGGCACCACATGGGAGGAAAAACTGTTTTTT
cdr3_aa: CAGTTWEEKLFF

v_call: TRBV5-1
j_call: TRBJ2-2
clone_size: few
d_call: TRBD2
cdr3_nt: TGCGCCAGCAGCACTAGCGGGAGGGGAACCGGGGAGCTGTTTTTT
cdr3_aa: CASSTSGRGTGELFF

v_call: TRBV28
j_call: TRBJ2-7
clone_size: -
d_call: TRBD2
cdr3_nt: TGTGCCAGCAGTCCCAGACTAGCGAGGGGTGAGCAGTACTTC
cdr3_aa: CASSPRLARGEQYF

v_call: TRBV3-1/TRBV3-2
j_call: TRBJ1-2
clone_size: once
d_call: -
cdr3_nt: TGTGCCAGCAGCCAGGGCTGGGGCTACACCTTC
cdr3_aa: CASSQGWGYTF

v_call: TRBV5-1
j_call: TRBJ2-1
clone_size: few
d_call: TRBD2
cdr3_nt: TGCGCCAGCAGCTTGGGCGGGAGCATGAATGAGCAGTTCTTC
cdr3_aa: CASSLGGSMNEQFF

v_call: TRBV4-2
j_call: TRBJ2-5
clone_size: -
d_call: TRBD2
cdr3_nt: TGTGCCAGCAGCCAACCCGGGACTAGCGGGATAGAGACCCAGTACTTC
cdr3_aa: CASSQPGTSGIETQYF

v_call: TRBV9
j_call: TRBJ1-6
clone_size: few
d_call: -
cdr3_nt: TGTGCCAGCAGCGGGGCCGCAGGCCTTCTTTCACCCCTCCACTTT
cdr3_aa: CASSGAAGLLSPLHF

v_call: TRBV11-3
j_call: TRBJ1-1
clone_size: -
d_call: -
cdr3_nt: TGTGCCAGCAGCCCACGGAGGACCTCCGGGGCTGAAGCTTTCTTT
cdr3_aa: CASSPRRTSGAEAFF

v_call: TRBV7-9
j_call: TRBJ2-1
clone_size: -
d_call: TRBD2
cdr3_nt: TGTGCCAGCAGCTTCCGCAATCCGAGCGGGAGGTCCTACAATGAGCAGTTCTTC
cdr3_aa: CASSFRNPSGRSYNEQFF

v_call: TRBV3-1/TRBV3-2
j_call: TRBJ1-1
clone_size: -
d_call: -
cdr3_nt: TGTGCCAGCAGCCAAGTTGGCTGGTTGAACACTGAAGCTTTCTTT
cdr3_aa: CASSQVGWLNTEAFF

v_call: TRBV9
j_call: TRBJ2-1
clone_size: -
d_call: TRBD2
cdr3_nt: TGTGCCAGCAGCGCGCTTAGCGGGAGGTTTTCTAATGAGCAGTTCTTC
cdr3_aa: CASSALSGRFSNEQFF

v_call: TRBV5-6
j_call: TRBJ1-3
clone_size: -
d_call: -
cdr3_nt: TGTGCCAGCAGCTTGGTAGGGGCTGGGAACACCATATATTTT
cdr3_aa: CASSLVGAGNTIYF

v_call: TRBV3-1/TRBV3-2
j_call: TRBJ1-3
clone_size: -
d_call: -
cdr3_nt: TGTGCCAGCAGCCAACGGGAGGTGGGCTCTGGAAACACCATATATTTT
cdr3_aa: CASSQREVGSGNTIYF

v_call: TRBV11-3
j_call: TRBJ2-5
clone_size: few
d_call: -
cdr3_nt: TGTGCCAGCAGCTTAGATACGTGGAGCCAAGAGACCCAGTACTTC
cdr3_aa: CASSLDTWSQETQYF

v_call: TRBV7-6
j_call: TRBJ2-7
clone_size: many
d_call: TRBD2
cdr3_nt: TGTGCCAGCAGCTTAGATTCTAGCGGGGCCTACGAGCAGTACTTC
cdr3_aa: CASSLDSSGAYEQYF